These 25 T cell receptor beta chains came from one sample sequenced in a study of cytomegalovirus exposure and HLA in healthy donors. PCR primers comprised 60 Vbeta and 13 Jbeta primers. The data were produced by immunoSEQ multiplex PCR, yet TCRdb's version contains in-frame clones alone and is incomplete. The data show 120,000 or so clones, about a sixth seen once. Material for sequencing was PBMCs. These receptors came from a female donor in good health and CMV-seropositive.

This clone was counted a few times. The gene calls are TRBV29-1 and TRBJ1-2; 7 bases are a match to TRBD1. V trimming: 1 base; J trimming: 4 bases; junction bases outside the gene matches: 3. This CDR3 spans 13 amino acids. Germline values: CDR1 SQVTM, CDR2 ANQGSEA. The CDR3 sequence is CSVEAGTAYGYTF. DNA of the CDR3: TGCAGCGTTGAAGCGGGGACAGCCTATGGCTACACCTTC.

This clone has a handful of counts. The V and J genes are TRBV6-1 and TRBJ2-7; D is uncertain. Germline V gene data show CDR1 as MNHNS and CDR2 as SASEGT. Trimming shortened V by 0 bases and J by 4 bases, and 7 bases separated the two germline ends. The CDR3 runs 13 residues. The CDR3 loop is CASSEALRYEQYF. The CDR3 DNA is TGTGCCAGCAGTGAAGCGCTTCGGTACGAGCAGTACTTC.

The gene calls are TRBV5-4 and TRBJ1-2; the D is unclear. Trimming pared 7 bases from V and 7 bases from J, leaving 35 bases between. This CDR3 region has 19 residues. Germline-derived CDR1 and CDR2 are SGHNT and YYREEE (reference sequence). In nucleotides, the CDR3 is TGTGCCAGCCGCTCACGTTTCCGGGGTACTCGAGCTCCAAGAGGTGGCTACACCTTC. It codes for CASRSRFRGTRAPRGGYTF.

Only a few counts were recorded for this clone. The rearrangement uses TRBV4-1 and TRBJ2-7; TRBD2 matches at 10 bases. Germline assignment: CDR1 MGHRA and CDR2 YSYEKL. The CDR3 spans 16 residues. The ends lost 0 bases at V and 2 bases at J; junction bases unmatched: 4. CDR3: CASSQDALAGAYEQYF. The CDR3 DNA is TGCGCCAGCAGCCAAGACGCCCTAGCGGGAGCCTACGAGCAGTACTTC.

This chain connects TRBV4-1 to TRBJ1-2; a possible D gene is TRBD1 (6 bases). The V and J ends lost 2 bases and 2 bases respectively, with 9 bases between them. Per the germline V gene, CDR1 is MGHRA and CDR2 is YSYEKL. The CDR3 spans 14 residues. CDR3 DNA: TGCGCCAGCAGCCAACCGGACAGAAACTATGGCTACACCTTC. Its translation: CASSQPDRNYGYTF.

The chain links TRBV27 to TRBJ1-5; D is possibly TRBD1 (5 bases). Deletions cut 6 bases from V and 4 bases from J, with 16 bases between. The CDR3 spans 15 residues. Germline-derived CDR1 and CDR2 are MNHEY and SMNVEV (reference sequence). The CDR3 DNA reads as TGTGCCAGCAGAATAGGGGTTGGGGGGAATCAGCCCCAGCATTTT. Translated, it gives CASRIGVGGNQPQHF.

This clone was observed a few times. This chain connects TRBV7-2 to TRBJ2-7; a possible D gene is TRBD1 (6 bases). V lost 0 bases to trimming and J lost 10 bases, with 13 bases between them. There are 13 residues in the CDR3. In germline, CDR1 is SGHTA, CDR2 FQGNSA. In nucleotides, the CDR3 is TGTGCCAGCAGCTTAGCGGGTGAACAGGGTCAGTACTTC. Amino acid sequence: CASSLAGEQGQYF.

This clone showed up just a few times. The chain links TRBV4-3 to TRBJ2-2; 8 nucleotides match TRBD1. Losses at the gene ends were 4 bases for V and 7 bases for J; bases not matched to a gene: 5. The CDR3 consists of 14 residues. Germline V gene lookup returns CDR1 LGHNA and CDR2 YSLEER. CDR3 coding DNA: TGCGCCAGCAGCCCCGGACAGGGCAGCGGGGAGCTGTTTTTT. Amino acid sequence: CASSPGQGSGELFF.

V usage is TRBV9 and J usage is TRBJ1-2, with a weak D call TRBD1 (5 bases). CDR1 and CDR2 from the germline V gene are SGDLS and YYNGEE. The CDR3 runs 16 residues. V was clipped by 5 bases and J by 5 bases, with 22 bases between them. The CDR3 DNA reads TGTGCCAGCAGGGGTAGTAACTGGGGCCCGCCATATGGCTACACCTTC. It encodes CASRGSNWGPPYGYTF. The complete variable domain, with remaining parts taken from reference TRBV9 and TRBJ1-2, reads DSGVTQTPKHLITATGQRVTLRCSPRSGDLSVYWYQQSLDQGLQFLIQYYNGEERAKGNILERFSAQQFPDLHSELNLSSLELGDSALYFCASRGSNWGPPYGYTFGSGTRLTVV.

This clone was seen once. The J gene is TRBJ1-2, the V gene TRBV5-1, with D maybe TRBD1 (5 bases). The CDR3 has 15 amino acids. In germline, CDR1 is SGHRS, CDR2 YFSETQ. With 0 bases removed from V and 3 bases from J, the gap between germline ends came to 12 bases. The CDR3, as DNA: TGCGCCAGCAGCTTGGAGGCAGGGAGGGACTATGGCTACACCTTC. Translated, it gives CASSLEAGRDYGYTF.

The chain is built from TRBV5-1 and TRBJ2-3; D possibly corresponds to TRBD2 (6 bases). The V and J ends lost 4 bases and 4 bases respectively, with 28 bases between them. Germline CDR1 and CDR2: SGHRS and YFSETQ. The CDR3 has 19 residues. CDR3 coding DNA: TGCGCCAGCAGCCCAGGGCCGAGGGCGGGGACGTCTTTTGCAGATACGCAGTATTTT. It yields the protein CASSPGPRAGTSFADTQYF.

V and J are TRBV30 and TRBJ2-3; 10 bases map to TRBD2. The CDR3 covers 16 residues. Germline lookup yields CDR1 GTSNPN and CDR2 SVGIG (reference sequence). J lost 2 bases, V lost 0 bases, and 5 bases had no gene match. The CDR3 loop is CAWSVASGSYTDTQYF. In nucleotides, the CDR3 is TGTGCCTGGAGTGTGGCTAGCGGGAGCTACACAGATACGCAGTATTTT.

The V call is TRBV6-5, the J call TRBJ2-7; 8 bases map to TRBD1. The germline gives CDR1 MNHEY, CDR2 SVGAGI. The junction had 12 bases not matched to a gene; V was cut back by 1 base and J by 7 bases. The CDR3 covers 16 residues. CDR3 in amino acids: CASSYFSGQGAKEQYF. CDR3 DNA: TGTGCCAGCAGTTACTTCTCGGGGCAGGGGGCAAAGGAGCAGTACTTC.

This clone was seen a few times. The chain uses TRBV29-1 and TRBJ2-1, with 9 nucleotides matching TRBD1. The CDR3 has 11 residues. V lost 5 bases to trimming and J lost 15 bases; unmatched junction nucleotides: 8. CDR1 is SQVTM, CDR2 ANQGSEA, per germline. This chain's CDR3 is CSVNKDRGRFF. CDR3 DNA sequence: TGCAGCGTTAACAAGGACAGGGGTAGGTTCTTC.

This clone has just a few counts. The CDR3 here is CASIRGIGGNTIYF. The CDR3 DNA reads as TGTGCCAGCATTCGGGGTATTGGTGGAAACACCATATATTTT. The J gene is TRBJ1-3, the V gene TRBV6-5; D is uncertain. V lost 7 bases to trimming and J lost 3 bases, with 13 bases between them. From germline, CDR1 is MNHEY and CDR2 SVGAGI. CDR3 length: 14 amino acids.

V and J are TRBV2 and TRBJ2-5, with TRBD2 matching 13 bases. V shed 5 bases, J shed 2 bases, and the junction held 2 bases outside the gene matches. The V gene's germline CDR1 is SNHLY and CDR2 FYNNEI. The CDR3 consists of 15 residues. As DNA, the CDR3 is TGTGCCAGCAGTCCGGGACTAGCGGGACAAGAGACCCAGTACTTC. The encoded protein is CASSPGLAGQETQYF.

Points on this clone: Because the CDR3's place on the DNA is in doubt, the DNA is left out and the CDR3 is given as listed by TCRdb. V and J are TRBV28 and TRBJ2-2; the table's D call of TRBD1 was not tested on the DNA. The germline V gene has CDR1 MDHEN and CDR2 SYDVKM. The CDR3 is 16 residues long, counting both termini. The CDR3 here is CASSTSGQGVSGELFF.

The chain is built from TRBV6-1 and TRBJ2-1, with 10 bases matching TRBD1. Trimming took 6 bases from V and 5 from J; bases not matched to a gene: 4. The CDR3 is made up of 14 amino acids. Per germline, CDR1 MNHNS and CDR2 SASEGT. The CDR3 loop is CASRETGGHNEQFF. The CDR3 DNA follows: TGTGCCAGCAGGGAGACAGGGGGCCACAATGAGCAGTTCTTC.

This clone was counted between two and nine times. This chain connects TRBV5-4 to TRBJ2-7; TRBD2 agrees at 12 bases. Trimming cost V 2 bases and J 4 bases; bases outside gene matches: 4. There are 15 residues in the CDR3. Germline V gene lookup returns CDR1 SGHNT and CDR2 YYREEE (reference sequence). The CDR3 loop is CASSFGLAGLYEQYF. CDR3 bases: TGTGCCAGCAGCTTTGGACTAGCGGGGTTATACGAGCAGTACTTC. The full variable domain, its missing parts supplied by reference TRBV5-4 and TRBJ2-7, is ETGVTQSPTHLIKTRGQQVTLRCSSQSGHNTVSWYQQALGQGPQFIFQYYREEENGRGNFPPRFSGLQFPNYSSELNVNALELDDSALYLCASSFGLAGLYEQYFGPGTRLTVT.

The chain uses TRBV9 and TRBJ2-7, with a tentative D call TRBD1 (5 bases). This CDR3 spans 15 amino acids. The germline V gene encodes CDR1 SGDLS and CDR2 YYNGEE. V lost 3 bases and J lost 1, with 14 bases in between. CDR3 sequence reads: CASSAQGLGSYEQYF. CDR3 in DNA: TGTGCCAGCAGCGCCCAGGGCTTAGGTTCCTACGAGCAGTACTTC.

There are a few counts of this clone. The chain combines TRBV7-6 with TRBJ2-2, with a possible D match to TRBD1 (6 bases). Germline CDR1 is SGHVS and CDR2 is FNYEAQ. V lost 5 bases and J lost 6, with 16 bases in between. The CDR3 runs to 15 residues. CDR3 residues: CASSLLARGPGELFF. The CDR3 DNA is TGTGCCAGCAGCCTATTAGCCAGGGGTCCCGGGGAGCTGTTTTTT. Drawing the rest from reference TRBV7-6 and TRBJ2-2, the complete variable domain is GAGVSQSPRYKVTKRGQDVALRCDPISGHVSLYWYRQALGQGPEFLTYFNYEAQQDKSGLPNDRFSAERPEGSISTLTIQRTEQRDSAMYRCASSLLARGPGELFFGEGSRLTVL.

This clone was observed a few times. This chain connects TRBV7-2 to TRBJ1-4, with 7 nucleotides matching TRBD1. J was trimmed by 8 bases and V by 6 bases; bases with no gene match: 9. CDR3 length equals 14 residues. CDR1 is SGHTA and CDR2 is FQGNSA in the germline V gene. The CDR3 loop reads CASRSTGWNEKLFF. CDR3 in DNA: TGTGCCAGCAGGTCGACAGGGTGGAACGAAAAACTGTTTTTT.

The CDR3 DNA reads TGTGCCTGGGGTCGGACTGAAGCTTTCTTT. Protein sequence: CAWGRTEAFF. The chain employs TRBV30 and TRBJ1-1, with unresolved D. The CDR3 loop spans 10 amino acids. The V end lost 5 bases, the J end lost 5 bases, and 6 bases lay between the germline ends. From germline, CDR1 is GTSNPN and CDR2 SVGIG (reference sequence).

The rearrangement joins TRBV25-1 to TRBJ2-1; 9 nucleotides line up with TRBD2. The CDR3 extends over 16 amino acids. V was pared by 1 base and J by 6 bases, with 7 bases of the junction left unmatched. Germline loops: CDR1 MGHDK, CDR2 SYGVNS. CDR3 loop: CASSEWGSGSGNEQFF. The DNA of the CDR3 is TGTGCCAGCAGTGAATGGGGTAGCGGGAGTGGCAATGAGCAGTTCTTC.

This clone has a handful of counts. The CDR3 coding sequence is TGCGCCAGCAGCTTGACGGGAGAGACCCAGTACTTC. Translated: CASSLTGETQYF. The chain uses TRBV5-1 and TRBJ2-5; no clear D gene. Germline CDR1 SGHRS, CDR2 YFSETQ. V lost 1 base to trimming and J lost 4 bases, with 5 bases between them. This CDR3 comprises 12 residues.